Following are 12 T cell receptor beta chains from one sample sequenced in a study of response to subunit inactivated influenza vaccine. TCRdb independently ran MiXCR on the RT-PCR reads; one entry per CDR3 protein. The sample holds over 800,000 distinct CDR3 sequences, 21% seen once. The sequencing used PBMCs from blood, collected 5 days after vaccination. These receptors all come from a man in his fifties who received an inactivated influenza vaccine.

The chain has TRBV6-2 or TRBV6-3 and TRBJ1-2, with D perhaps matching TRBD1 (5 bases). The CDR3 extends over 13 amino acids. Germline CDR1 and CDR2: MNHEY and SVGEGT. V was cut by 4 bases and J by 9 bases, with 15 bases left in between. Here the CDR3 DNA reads TGTGCCAGCAGTTCTGCAGGGCGGTTAAGCTACACCTTC. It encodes CASSSAGRLSYTF.

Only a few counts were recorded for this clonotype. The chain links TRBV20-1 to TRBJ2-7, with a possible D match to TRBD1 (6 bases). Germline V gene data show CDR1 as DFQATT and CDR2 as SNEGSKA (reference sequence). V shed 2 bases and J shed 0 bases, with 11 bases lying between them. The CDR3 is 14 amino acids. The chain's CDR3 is CSARRTALSYEQYF. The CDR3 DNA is TGCAGTGCTAGAAGGACAGCGCTCTCCTACGAGCAGTACTTC.

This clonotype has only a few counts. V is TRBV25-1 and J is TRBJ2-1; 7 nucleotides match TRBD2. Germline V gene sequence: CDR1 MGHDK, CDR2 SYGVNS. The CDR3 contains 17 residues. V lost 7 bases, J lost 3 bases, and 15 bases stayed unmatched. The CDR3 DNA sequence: TGTGCCAGCACCCCGACTCGGAGCGGGGCTATCTACAATGAGCAGTTCTTC. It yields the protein CASTPTRSGAIYNEQFF.

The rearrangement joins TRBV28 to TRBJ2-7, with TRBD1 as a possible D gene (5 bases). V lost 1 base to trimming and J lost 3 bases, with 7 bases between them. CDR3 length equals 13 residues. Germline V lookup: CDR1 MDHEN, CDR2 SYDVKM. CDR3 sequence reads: CASSLSTDYEQYF. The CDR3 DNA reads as TGTGCCAGCAGTTTATCGACAGACTACGAGCAGTACTTC. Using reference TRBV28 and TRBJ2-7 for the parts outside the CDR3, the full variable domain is DVKVTQSSRYLVKRTGEKVFLECVQDMDHENMFWYRQDPGLGLRLIYFSYDVKMKEKGDIPEGYSVSREKKERFSLILESASTNQTSMYLCASSLSTDYEQYFGPGTRLTVT.

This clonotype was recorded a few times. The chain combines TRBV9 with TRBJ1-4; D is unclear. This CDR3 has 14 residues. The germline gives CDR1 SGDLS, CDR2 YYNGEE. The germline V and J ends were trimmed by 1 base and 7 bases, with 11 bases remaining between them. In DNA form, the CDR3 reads TGTGCCAGCAGCGTAACTTCAGTGTCTGAAAAACTGTTTTTT. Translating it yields CASSVTSVSEKLFF.

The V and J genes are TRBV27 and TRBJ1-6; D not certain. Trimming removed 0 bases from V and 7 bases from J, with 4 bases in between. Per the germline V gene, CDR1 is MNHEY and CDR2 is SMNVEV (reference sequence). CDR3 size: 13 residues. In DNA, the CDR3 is TGTGCCAGCAGTTTATCTGTAAATTCACCCCTCCACTTT. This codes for CASSLSVNSPLHF.

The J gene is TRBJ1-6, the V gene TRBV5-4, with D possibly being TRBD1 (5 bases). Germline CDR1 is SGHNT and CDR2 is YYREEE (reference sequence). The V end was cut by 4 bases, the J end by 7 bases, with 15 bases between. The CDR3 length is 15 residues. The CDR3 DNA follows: TGTGCCAGCAGCCACCAGGGCACTGGCAATTCACCCCTCCACTTT. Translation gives CASSHQGTGNSPLHF.

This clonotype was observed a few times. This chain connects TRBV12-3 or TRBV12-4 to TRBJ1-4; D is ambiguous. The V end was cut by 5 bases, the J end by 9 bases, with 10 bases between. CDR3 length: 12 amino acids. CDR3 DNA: TGTGCCAGCAGTCCTCAAGGGAAAAAACTGTTTTTT. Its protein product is CASSPQGKKLFF.

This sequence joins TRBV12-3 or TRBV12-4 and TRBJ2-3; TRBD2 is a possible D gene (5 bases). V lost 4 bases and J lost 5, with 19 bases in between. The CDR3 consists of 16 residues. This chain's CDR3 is CASSYYRGGLEDTQYF. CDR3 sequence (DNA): TGTGCCAGCAGTTACTATCGGGGTGGCTTAGAAGATACGCAGTATTTT.

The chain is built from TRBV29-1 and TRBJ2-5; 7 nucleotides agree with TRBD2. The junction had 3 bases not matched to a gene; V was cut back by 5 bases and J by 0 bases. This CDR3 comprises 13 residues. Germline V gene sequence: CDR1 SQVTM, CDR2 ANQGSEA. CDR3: CSVLGRYQETQYF. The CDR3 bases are TGCAGCGTTCTCGGGAGGTACCAAGAGACCCAGTACTTC.

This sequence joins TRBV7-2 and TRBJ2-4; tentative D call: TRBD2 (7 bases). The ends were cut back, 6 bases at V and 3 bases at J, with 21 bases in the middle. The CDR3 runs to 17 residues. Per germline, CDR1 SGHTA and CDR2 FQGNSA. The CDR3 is CASSFLGGRGSKNIQYF. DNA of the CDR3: TGTGCCAGCAGTTTTCTAGGGGGGCGGGGGAGCAAAAACATTCAGTACTTC. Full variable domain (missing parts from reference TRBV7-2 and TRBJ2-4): GAGVSQSPSNKVTEKGKDVELRCDPISGHTALYWYRQSLGQGLEFLIYFQGNSAPDKSGLPSDRFSAERTGGSVSTLTIQRTQQEDSAVYLCASSFLGGRGSKNIQYFGAGTRLSVL.

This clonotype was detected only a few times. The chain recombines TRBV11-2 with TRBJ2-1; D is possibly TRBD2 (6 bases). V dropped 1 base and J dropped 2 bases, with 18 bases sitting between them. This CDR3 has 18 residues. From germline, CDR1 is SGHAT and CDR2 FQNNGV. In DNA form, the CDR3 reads TGTGCCAGCAGCTTAGTCGTCCCCTCGGGAGCAACCTACAATGAGCAGTTCTTC. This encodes CASSLVVPSGATYNEQFF.